These 23 T cell receptor beta chains were all obtained from the same sample, sequenced in a study of Graves' ophthalmopathy and Graves' hyperthyroidism. Beta-chain TCR CDR3 regions were amplified from RNA transcripts. The workflow started with a first-round RT-PCR run with HTBI primers and then moved on to a second-round multiplex PCR. MiXCR, applied by TCRdb to the multiplex PCR reads, yields one record per CDR3 protein. Found here are roughly 170,000 distinct CDR3 sequences, just under 40% of them singletons; the top ten hold about 8.2%. Sequencing was carried out using peripheral blood. These receptors were taken from a man under 40 with Graves' ophthalmopathy.

This clonotype showed up just once. The chain recombines TRBV30 with TRBJ2-7; D possibly corresponds to TRBD1 (6 bases). This CDR3 has 12 residues. Germline CDR1 reads GTSNPN; CDR2 reads SVGIG (reference sequence). V lost 3 bases, J lost 2 bases, and 8 bases lay in between. The CDR3 region is CAWRRGTYEQYF. DNA for the CDR3: TGTGCCTGGAGGAGGGGGACCTACGAGCAGTACTTC.

This clonotype has a count of ten or more. The chain carries TRBV7-2 and TRBJ2-7, with 7 bases matching TRBD2. V shed 4 bases and J 3 bases; nucleotides not matched to a gene: 18. The CDR3 loop spans 18 amino acids. CDR1 SGHTA and CDR2 FQGNSA come from the germline V gene. CDR3 region: CASSYRSGGTVKNYEQYF. The DNA of the CDR3 is TGTGCCAGCAGCTACCGCTCCGGGGGGACGGTTAAAAACTACGAGCAGTACTTC.

Only a few counts were recorded for this clonotype. The chain links TRBV12-3 or TRBV12-4 to TRBJ1-1; D gene ambiguous. The germline V and J ends were trimmed by 6 bases and 2 bases, with 7 bases remaining between them. This CDR3 contains 12 residues. CDR3 loop: CASSPRNTEAFF. CDR3 coding DNA: TGTGCCAGCAGCCCCCGCAACACTGAAGCTTTCTTT.

This clonotype appeared many times. CDR3 sequence (DNA): TGTGCCAGCAGTTACGGGGGCTCCTACGAGCAGTACTTC. It specifies CASSYGGSYEQYF. The chain employs TRBV6-5 and TRBJ2-7; TRBD1 or TRBD2 may be the D gene (5 bases each). V gave up 2 bases and J gave up 0 bases, with 5 bases separating them. CDR1 and CDR2 (germline): MNHEY, SVGAGI. This CDR3 has 13 residues.

The V and J genes are TRBV6-2 or TRBV6-3 and TRBJ2-3; D possibly matches TRBD1 or TRBD2 (5 bases each). V lost 6 bases, J lost 0 bases, and 10 bases lay in between. CDR1 MNHEY and CDR2 SVGEGT come from the germline V gene. The CDR3 is 14 residues long. This chain's CDR3 is CASSDWDSTDTQYF. The CDR3, as DNA: TGTGCCAGCAGCGATTGGGACAGCACAGATACGCAGTATTTT.

This clonotype was counted at least ten times. This sequence joins TRBV6-5 and TRBJ1-5; D uncertain. V was shortened by 3 bases and J by 7 bases, with 10 bases between the two germline ends. This CDR3 is 13 amino acids long. CDR1 MNHEY and CDR2 SVGAGI come from the germline V gene. The CDR3 protein is CASSYLRGQPQHF. CDR3 coding DNA: TGTGCCAGCAGTTATCTGCGCGGGCAGCCCCAGCATTTT.

This clonotype was picked up many times. This sequence joins TRBV6-1 and TRBJ1-1; D remains unclear. V was cut by 3 bases and J by 11 bases, with 7 bases left in between. Germline CDR1 reads MNHNS; CDR2 reads SASEGT. The CDR3 is 10 residues long. CDR3 nucleotides: TGTGCCAGCAGTGATGTCACGGCTTTCTTT. Protein product: CASSDVTAFF.

At least ten counts were recorded for this clonotype. The CDR3 DNA follows: TGTGCCAGCAGCTTAGGGGTAGCGGGAGTAAACATTCAGTACTTC. Translation gives CASSLGVAGVNIQYF. This chain joins TRBV11-2 and TRBJ2-4; 9 nucleotides agree with TRBD2. The germline V gene has CDR1 SGHAT and CDR2 FQNNGV. CDR3 length: 15 amino acids. Trimming cost V 1 base and J 6 bases; bases outside gene matches: 4.

The chain recombines TRBV20-1 with TRBJ2-7; 7 bases align to TRBD1. There are 13 residues in the CDR3. Per the germline V gene, CDR1 is DFQATT and CDR2 is SNEGSKA (reference sequence). J was trimmed by 2 bases and V by 6 bases; bases with no gene match: 7. The CDR3 here is CSALGTAAYEQYF. The CDR3 bases are TGCAGTGCGTTGGGGACAGCAGCCTACGAGCAGTACTTC.

This clonotype has ten or more counts. J is TRBJ1-1 and V is TRBV29-1; no reliable D call. Germline V gene sequence: CDR1 SQVTM, CDR2 ANQGSEA. The ends were cut back, 8 bases at V and 2 bases at J, with 12 bases in the middle. This CDR3 contains 12 residues. The CDR3 loop is CSPLDLNTEAFF. As DNA, the CDR3 is TGCAGCCCTCTCGATCTTAACACTGAAGCTTTCTTT.

The chain has TRBV7-2 and TRBJ2-7, with 7 bases fitting TRBD2. With 5 bases clipped from V and 4 bases from J, the junction kept 11 bases outside the gene matches. This CDR3 comprises 15 residues. CDR1 is SGHTA and CDR2 is FQGNSA in the germline V gene. Written as DNA, the CDR3 is TGTGCCAGCAGCCGGGGACTACTCTCAACATACGAGCAGTACTTC. Translating gives CASSRGLLSTYEQYF.

The chain links TRBV12-3 or TRBV12-4 to TRBJ1-6; 8 bases map to TRBD1. The CDR3 runs 15 residues. J was trimmed by 9 bases and V by 4 bases; bases with no gene match: 8. The CDR3 region is CASSSTGGRSSPLHF. CDR3 DNA: TGTGCCAGCAGTTCAACAGGGGGAAGGAGTTCACCCCTCCACTTT.

At least ten counts were recorded for this clonotype. The chain combines TRBV11-2 with TRBJ2-5, with D tentatively TRBD2 (7 bases). This CDR3 region has 15 residues. Trimming shortened V by 2 bases and J by 5 bases, and 15 bases separated the two germline ends. Per the germline V gene, CDR1 is SGHAT and CDR2 is FQNNGV. CDR3 residues: CASSLRGRAGETQYF. The CDR3 DNA sequence: TGTGCCAGCAGCTTAAGGGGGAGGGCCGGGGAGACCCAGTACTTC.

This clonotype was detected ten times or more. J is TRBJ2-7 and V is TRBV20-1; 11 bases line up with TRBD2. Germline lookup yields CDR1 DFQATT and CDR2 SNEGSKA (reference sequence). This CDR3 comprises 15 residues. The V segment lost 5 bases and the J segment 3 bases; nucleotides outside the gene matches: 9. The DNA of the CDR3 is TGCAGTGCTGGAGCCCTCGGGACTAGCGGCTACGAGCAGTACTTC. It is translated as CSAGALGTSGYEQYF.

The table lists this clonotype with many counts. This chain uses TRBV6-2 or TRBV6-3 with TRBJ2-6, with D hard to call. V was trimmed by 2 bases and J by 0 bases, leaving 2 bases between them. The CDR3 is 14 amino acids. Germline-derived CDR1 and CDR2 are MNHEY and SVGEGT. The CDR3 coding sequence is TGTGCCAGCAGTTACCTCTCTGGGGCCAACGTCCTGACTTTC. Protein sequence: CASSYLSGANVLTF.

At least ten counts were recorded for this clonotype. The chain employs TRBV6-2 or TRBV6-3 and TRBJ2-7; the match to TRBD1 covers 8 bases. Germline trimming cut 6 bases from V and 3 bases from J; bases unmatched to any gene: 7. Germline loops: CDR1 MNHEY, CDR2 SVGEGT. This CDR3 contains 14 residues. The CDR3 DNA reads as TGTGCCAGCAGGAGGACAGGGAGTAGCTACGAGCAGTACTTC. Amino acids: CASRRTGSSYEQYF.

This clonotype was observed a single time. The genes are TRBV6-1 and TRBJ2-2; weak D call: TRBD2 (5 bases). Germline-derived CDR1 and CDR2 are MNHNS and SASEGT. The CDR3 runs to 17 residues. Between the trimmed V and J ends, which lost 6 bases and 0 bases, there was a span of 17 bases. The CDR3, as DNA: TGTGCCAGCAGCACACTAGAGAATCTACCGAACACCGGGGAGCTGTTTTTT. Translating gives CASSTLENLPNTGELFF.

This chain uses TRBV27 with TRBJ1-5; D unresolved. The V end was cut by 4 bases, the J end by 1 base, with 8 bases between. CDR1 is MNHEY and CDR2 is SMNVEV in the germline V gene (reference sequence). There are 14 residues in the CDR3. The CDR3 DNA is TGTGCCAGCAGTTCGGACGGCAGCAATCAGCCCCAGCATTTT. The encoded protein is CASSSDGSNQPQHF.

The V call is TRBV2, the J call TRBJ2-7, with a tentative D call TRBD2 (6 bases). This CDR3 comprises 13 residues. The V end lost 7 bases, the J end lost 2 bases, and 12 bases lay between the germline ends. The germline CDR1 and CDR2 sequences are SNHLY and FYNNEI. The CDR3 region is CASTGEVAYEQYF. CDR3 coding DNA: TGTGCCAGCACGGGGGAGGTTGCCTACGAGCAGTACTTC.

The chain recombines TRBV6-2 or TRBV6-3 with TRBJ2-4, with D perhaps TRBD1 (5 bases). The CDR3 has 15 residues. Germline V gene lookup returns CDR1 MNHEY and CDR2 SVGEGT. V lost 4 bases and J 1 base, leaving 11 bases between the germline ends. The CDR3 region is CASSLAGYAKNIQYF. The CDR3 nucleotides are TGTGCCAGCAGTTTGGCAGGGTACGCCAAAAACATTCAGTACTTC.

This clonotype was counted ten times or more. V gene TRBV7-8 combines with J gene TRBJ1-2; D is ambiguous. The CDR3 consists of 15 residues. Germline V gives CDR1 SGHVS, CDR2 FQNEAQ. The germline V and J ends were trimmed by 0 bases and 4 bases, with 12 bases remaining between them. For the CDR3, the DNA is TGTGCCAGCAGCTTAGCGCTTTCACAACCCTATGGCTACACCTTC. It yields the protein CASSLALSQPYGYTF.

The chain recombines TRBV5-1 with TRBJ2-7; the D is unclear. Germline V gene data show CDR1 as SGHRS and CDR2 as YFSETQ. The CDR3 extends over 13 amino acids. Trimming took 5 bases from V and 7 from J, leaving 16 bases between them. CDR3 residues: CASSRLERREQYF. For the CDR3, the DNA is TGCGCCAGCAGTCGACTGGAGAGAAGGGAGCAGTACTTC.

The chain uses TRBV7-4 and TRBJ1-1, with 12 bases identical to TRBD1. Germline V gives CDR1 SGHVT, CDR2 SQSDAQ. The ends lost 6 bases at V and 1 base at J; junction bases unmatched: 9. The CDR3 spans 17 residues. The CDR3: CASSPGTGGAGNTEAFF. As DNA, the CDR3 is TGTGCCAGCAGTCCCGGGACAGGGGGCGCGGGGAACACTGAAGCTTTCTTT.